The 23 T cell receptor beta chains below come from one sample, sequenced in a study of T cell responses to AZD1222 COVID-19 vaccine. Repertoires were generated with immunoSEQ multiplex PCR, while TCRdb's copy carries only in-frame clones and drops some. The sample lists about 66,000 clones; less than 85% were seen once. The input for sequencing was peripheral blood, taken on day 0 of MenACWY control vaccination. These receptors all come from an adult in good health.

This chain uses TRBV6-1 with TRBJ1-1, with a tentative D call TRBD1 (5 bases). There are 13 residues in the CDR3. The germline CDR1 and CDR2 sequences are MNHNS and SASEGT. The V and J ends lost 3 bases and 5 bases respectively, with 10 bases between them. CDR3 sequence reads: CASSDRVGTEAFF. In DNA form, the CDR3 reads TGTGCCAGCAGTGACAGGGTAGGAACTGAAGCTTTCTTT.

A single count supports this clone. The CDR3 nucleotides read TGTGCCAGCAGTTACGACGGAATAGGGTATGGCTACACCTTC. The encoded protein is CASSYDGIGYGYTF. V is TRBV6-6 and J is TRBJ1-2; D unresolved. Germline V gives CDR1 MNHNY, CDR2 SVGAGI (reference sequence). CDR3 length: 14 residues. The V end was cut by 2 bases, the J end by 5 bases, with 12 bases between.

This clone was seen a few times. This sequence joins TRBV13 and TRBJ1-3, with 7 bases matching TRBD1. Trimming cost V 5 bases and J 1 base; bases outside gene matches: 11. This CDR3 has 17 amino acids. Germline values: CDR1 PRHDT, CDR2 FYEKMQ (reference sequence). CDR3 nucleotides: TGTGCCAGCAGCCTCAGAGGGGGCAGACAGTCTGGAAACACCATATATTTT. This encodes CASSLRGGRQSGNTIYF.

The chain joins TRBV2 to TRBJ1-2, with TRBD1 as a possible D gene (6 bases). In germline, CDR1 is SNHLY, CDR2 FYNNEI. This CDR3 region has 16 residues. Trimming shortened V by 1 base and J by 4 bases, and 16 bases separated the two germline ends. The CDR3 protein is CASSEGGFRGSYGYTF. DNA of the CDR3: TGTGCCAGCAGTGAAGGGGGGTTCAGGGGAAGCTATGGCTACACCTTC.

The rearrangement joins TRBV6-5 to TRBJ1-1, with D tentatively TRBD1 (6 bases). The CDR3 spans 15 residues. Germline V lookup: CDR1 MNHEY, CDR2 SVGAGI. Trimming pared 0 bases from V and 3 bases from J, leaving 11 bases between. CDR3 protein: CASSYSVSGDTEAFF. DNA for the CDR3: TGTGCCAGCAGTTACTCAGTTTCAGGGGACACTGAAGCTTTCTTT.

This clone is a singleton in its sample. V is TRBV10-3 and J is TRBJ2-1; 9 bases line up with TRBD1. CDR1 ENHRY and CDR2 SYGVKD come from the germline V gene. The junction had 10 bases not matched to a gene; V was cut back by 3 bases and J by 4 bases. This CDR3 is 17 amino acids long. The CDR3 loop is CAISDLRRTGVYNEQFF. The DNA of the CDR3 is TGTGCCATCAGTGACCTAAGACGGACAGGGGTATACAATGAGCAGTTCTTC.

The chain recombines TRBV2 with TRBJ2-7; 8 bases map to TRBD1. CDR3 length: 14 amino acids. Trimming took 7 bases from V and 1 from J; bases not matched to a gene: 6. Germline V gene lookup returns CDR1 SNHLY and CDR2 FYNNEI. The CDR3 DNA is TGTGCCAGCAACGACAGGGGACTTTCCTACGAGCAGTACTTC. This codes for CASNDRGLSYEQYF.

The chain carries TRBV2 and TRBJ2-2, with D hard to call. V lost 3 bases and J lost 2, with 10 bases in between. This CDR3 spans 15 amino acids. The V gene's germline CDR1 is SNHLY and CDR2 FYNNEI. CDR3: CASSENRVNTGELFF. The CDR3 coding sequence is TGTGCCAGCAGTGAGAACAGAGTAAACACCGGGGAGCTGTTTTTT.

V usage is TRBV28 and J usage is TRBJ1-1; tentatively, D is TRBD1 (5 bases). V lost 5 bases to trimming and J lost 7 bases, with 17 bases between them. The CDR3 is made up of 14 amino acids. CDR1 is MDHEN, CDR2 SYDVKM, per germline. CDR3 nucleotides: TGTGCCAGCAGTACGCCGGGGCCAGCCTATGAAGCTTTCTTT. It specifies CASSTPGPAYEAFF.

The CDR3 DNA reads as TGTGCCAGCAGCTCTGGGGGATGGGATGAGCAGTTCTTC. This sequence encodes CASSSGGWDEQFF. The chain employs TRBV7-3 and TRBJ2-1; D possibly uses TRBD1 or TRBD2 (5 bases each). The CDR3 totals 13 residues. In germline, CDR1 is SGHTA, CDR2 FQGTGA. The V end lost 4 bases, the J end lost 8 bases, and 12 bases lay between the germline ends. Together with reference TRBV7-3 and TRBJ2-1, the CDR3 gives the full variable domain: GAGVSQTPSNKVTEKGKYVELRCDPISGHTALYWYRQSLGQGPEFLIYFQGTGAADDSGLPNDRFFAVRPEGSVSTLKIQRTERGDSAVYLCASSSGGWDEQFFGPGTRLTVL.

V gene TRBV29-1 combines with J gene TRBJ1-1, with 10 bases identical to TRBD1. The CDR3 runs 12 residues. Germline trimming cut 5 bases from V and 10 bases from J; bases unmatched to any gene: 7. Per the germline V gene, CDR1 is SQVTM and CDR2 is ANQGSEA. DNA of the CDR3: TGCAGCGTTCGGACAGGGGGTGGCGGAGCTTTCTTT. Amino acids: CSVRTGGGGAFF.

This clone occurred a few times. V is TRBV4-2 and J is TRBJ2-7, with unresolved D. Trimming removed 4 bases from V and 0 bases from J, with 13 bases in between. Germline loops: CDR1 LGHNA, CDR2 YNFKEQ. The CDR3 runs to 15 residues. The CDR3 nucleotides are TGTGCCAGCAGCCCTCGGACCTTCAGCTCCTACGAGCAGTACTTC. This gives the protein CASSPRTFSSYEQYF.

This chain uses TRBV7-9 with TRBJ1-6; D is unresolved. Trimming pared 1 base from V and 6 bases from J, leaving 10 bases between. Germline V CDR1 and CDR2: SEHNR, FQNEAQ (reference sequence). The CDR3 has 15 residues. The chain's CDR3 is CASSLVLGSNSPLHF. CDR3 DNA sequence: TGTGCCAGCAGCTTAGTCCTCGGGAGTAATTCACCCCTCCACTTT.

This chain links TRBV6-5 with TRBJ1-1; TRBD1 agrees at 9 bases. Germline assignment: CDR1 MNHEY and CDR2 SVGAGI. CDR3 size: 13 residues. Germline trimming cut 2 bases from V and 5 bases from J; bases unmatched to any gene: 0. The DNA for the CDR3 is TGTGCCAGCAGTTACGACAGGGGGACTGAAGCTTTCTTT. It encodes CASSYDRGTEAFF.

This CDR3 is CASSLQGTATDTQYF. The DNA for the CDR3 is TGTGCCAGCAGCTTACAAGGGACAGCTACAGATACGCAGTATTTT. V gene TRBV7-9 combines with J gene TRBJ2-3, with TRBD1 matching 7 bases. The V gene end was trimmed by 2 bases and the J gene end by 3 bases; junction bases not matched to a gene: 5. The CDR3 loop spans 15 amino acids. CDR1 is SEHNR and CDR2 is FQNEAQ in the germline V gene (reference sequence). The full variable domain, in which reference TRBV7-9 and TRBJ2-3 provide the parts outside the CDR3, is DTGVSQNPRHKITKRGQNVTFRCDPISEHNRLYWYRQTLGQGPEFLTYFQNEAQLEKSRLLSDRFSAERPKGSFSTLEIQRTEQGDSAMYLCASSLQGTATDTQYFGPGTRLTVL.

This chain links TRBV7-8 with TRBJ1-5, with a weak D call TRBD1 (6 bases). Per germline, CDR1 SGHVS and CDR2 FQNEAQ. This CDR3 region has 14 residues. V lost 6 bases and J 2 bases, leaving 11 bases between the germline ends. CDR3 protein: CASSTGIGNQPQHF. CDR3 nucleotides: TGTGCCAGCAGTACAGGGATTGGCAATCAGCCCCAGCATTTT.

The chain is built from TRBV29-1 and TRBJ1-1, with D maybe TRBD1 (5 bases). The V end was cut by 6 bases, the J end by 4 bases, with 9 bases between. Germline V gene lookup returns CDR1 SQVTM and CDR2 ANQGSEA. The CDR3 loop spans 11 amino acids. The CDR3 loop reads CSVLGGTEAFF. The CDR3 nucleotides are TGCAGCGTCCTTGGGGGCACTGAAGCTTTCTTT. Looking up the rest from reference TRBV29-1 and TRBJ1-1 gives the full variable domain: SAVISQKPSRDICQRGTSLTIQCQVDSQVTMMFWYRQQPGQSLTLIATANQGSEATYESGFVIDKFPISRPNLTFSTLTVSNMSPEDSSIYLCSVLGGTEAFFGQGTRLTVV.

The chain combines TRBV27 with TRBJ1-1, with a possible D match to TRBD1 (6 bases). The CDR3 spans 11 residues. V lost 9 bases, J lost 5 bases, and 10 bases lay in between. Germline V gene sequence: CDR1 MNHEY, CDR2 SMNVEV (reference sequence). CDR3 in amino acids: CASWRGTEAFF. The DNA for the CDR3 is TGTGCCAGTTGGAGGGGGACTGAAGCTTTCTTT.

Written as DNA, the CDR3 is TGTGCCAGCAGTCCCGGGACAGGCCCAAGCCAGCCCCAGCATTTT. As protein: CASSPGTGPSQPQHF. J is TRBJ1-5 and V is TRBV6-5; 8 nucleotides align to TRBD1. This CDR3 has 15 amino acids. The trim removed 5 bases at V and 7 bases at J, leaving 10 bases unmatched. Germline lookup yields CDR1 MNHEY and CDR2 SVGAGI.

This clone was seen a few times. This chain connects TRBV7-9 to TRBJ2-7; D remains unclear. The germline CDR1 and CDR2 sequences are SEHNR and FQNEAQ (reference sequence). The length of the CDR3 is 15 residues. Trimming removed 1 base at V and 0 bases at J, with 10 bases between. The CDR3 here is CASSLGSLSSYEQYF. Here the CDR3 DNA reads TGTGCCAGCAGCTTAGGTTCCTTGAGCTCCTACGAGCAGTACTTC.

This clone was counted a single time. This chain joins TRBV6-5 and TRBJ1-2, with a weak D call TRBD1 (6 bases). Germline V lookup: CDR1 MNHEY, CDR2 SVGAGI. V lost 5 bases to trimming and J lost 4 bases, with 17 bases between them. This CDR3 has 15 amino acids. CDR3 residues: CASSLSMGAFYGYTF. The DNA for the CDR3 is TGTGCCAGCAGTCTCTCTATGGGGGCTTTCTATGGCTACACCTTC.

This clone was recorded only once. This chain connects TRBV6-5 to TRBJ2-5, with TRBD2 identical over 9 bases. From germline, CDR1 is MNHEY and CDR2 SVGAGI. V lost 5 bases, J lost 4 bases, and 8 bases stayed unmatched. The CDR3 loop spans 15 amino acids. The DNA of the CDR3 is TGTGCCAGCAGTATGACTAGCGGATCTTTAGAGACCCAGTACTTC. As protein: CASSMTSGSLETQYF.

This chain links TRBV11-2 with TRBJ2-1; D possibly uses TRBD1 or TRBD2 (5 bases each). Between the trimmed V and J ends, which lost 4 bases and 7 bases, there was a span of 11 bases. Germline-derived CDR1 and CDR2 are SGHAT and FQNNGV. The CDR3 is made up of 13 amino acids. The CDR3, as DNA: TGTGCCAGCAGCTCCGGGACGGTGAATGAGCAGTTCTTC. Encoded protein: CASSSGTVNEQFF.